Here is one T cell receptor beta chain with its context. The antigen is not known. The data were obtained in a study of CD4 T cells in relation to SARS-CoV-2 and coronaviruses. General study findings and limits: No donor gave both pre-pandemic and post-infection samples. Compared with monoreactive clones, crossreactive clones showed significantly weaker SARS-CoV-2 expansion.

Naive and memory CD4+ T cells were separated from cryopreserved PBMCs. Using immunoSEQ multiplex PCR, the repertoire was profiled, and TCRdb retains in-frame clones only, with some absent. The sample yields approximately 60,000 clones, around 92% seen once. Germline lookup yields CDR1 MNHEY and CDR2 SVGAGI. The CDR3 has 15 amino acids. Trimming took 5 bases from V and 5 from J, leaving 18 bases between them. The chain recombines TRBV6-5 with TRBJ1-2; D may be TRBD1 (6 bases). Sequencing used naive CD4+ T cells from PBMCs. Subset here: naive CD4+ T cells isolated by negative enrichment. This receptor was taken from an adult with COVID-19. The CDR3 DNA reads as TGTGCCAGCAGTCCGCCCCCGGCAGGGGCGTATGGCTACACCTTC. It specifies CASSPPPAGAYGYTF.